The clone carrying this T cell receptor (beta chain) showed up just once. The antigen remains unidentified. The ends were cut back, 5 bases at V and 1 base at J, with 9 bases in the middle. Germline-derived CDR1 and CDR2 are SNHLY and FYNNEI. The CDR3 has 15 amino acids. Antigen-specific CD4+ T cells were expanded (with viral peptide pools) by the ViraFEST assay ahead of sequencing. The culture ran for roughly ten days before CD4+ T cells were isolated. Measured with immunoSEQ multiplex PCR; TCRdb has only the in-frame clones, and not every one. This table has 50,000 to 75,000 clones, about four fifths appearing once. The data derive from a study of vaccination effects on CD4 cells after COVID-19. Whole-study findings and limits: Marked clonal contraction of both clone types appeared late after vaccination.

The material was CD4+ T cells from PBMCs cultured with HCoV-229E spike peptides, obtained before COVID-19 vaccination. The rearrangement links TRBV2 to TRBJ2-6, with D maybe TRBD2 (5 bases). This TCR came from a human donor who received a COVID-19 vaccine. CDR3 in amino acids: CASSPTGSGANVLTF. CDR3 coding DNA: TGTGCCAGCAGTCCAACGGGGTCTGGGGCCAACGTCCTGACTTTC.